The present T cell receptor (beta chain) was sequenced within a study of T cell therapy after organ transplantation. Study background: Up to 6 doses were given at 2-week intervals. Study-level points and caveats: Pretherapy CD8 clonality inversely correlated with its fold change after therapy. Low CD8+ T cell yield possibly reduced coverage, hiding nonresponder expansions.

Time point defined: 4-8 weeks after completion of therapy. CDR1 and CDR2 from the germline V gene are SEHNR and FQNEAQ (reference sequence). The CDR3 length is 15 residues. V was clipped by 4 bases and J by 3 bases; unmatched bases: 5. As for this clone: Its antigen is as yet unknown.

Profiled with immunoSEQ multiplex PCR; TCRdb holds only in-frame clones, not every one. Of some 6,000 clones in the sample, just under 75% were seen once. This TCR came from a human patient who had received a solid organ transplant and had CMV disease. The graft donor may account for some of the T cells. The sequencing used CD8+ T cells from blood, collected after autologous CMV-specific T cell therapy. The chain couples TRBV7-9 to TRBJ2-7; TRBD1 matches 11 bases. In DNA, the CDR3 is TGTGCCAGCAGCTCAGAGGGACAGGGGGACTACGAGCAGTACTTC. Amino acid sequence: CASSSEGQGDYEQYF.